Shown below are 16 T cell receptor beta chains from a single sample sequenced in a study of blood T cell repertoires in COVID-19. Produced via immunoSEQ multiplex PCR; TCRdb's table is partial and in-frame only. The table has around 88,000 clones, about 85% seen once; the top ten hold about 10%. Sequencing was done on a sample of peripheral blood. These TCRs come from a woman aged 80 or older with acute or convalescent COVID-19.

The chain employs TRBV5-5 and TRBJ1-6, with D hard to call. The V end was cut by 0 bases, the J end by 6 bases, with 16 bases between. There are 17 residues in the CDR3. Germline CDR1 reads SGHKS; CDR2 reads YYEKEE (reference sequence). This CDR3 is CASSLDDFSSGNSPLHF. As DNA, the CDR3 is TGTGCCAGCAGCTTGGATGACTTTTCCTCCGGTAATTCACCCCTCCACTTT.

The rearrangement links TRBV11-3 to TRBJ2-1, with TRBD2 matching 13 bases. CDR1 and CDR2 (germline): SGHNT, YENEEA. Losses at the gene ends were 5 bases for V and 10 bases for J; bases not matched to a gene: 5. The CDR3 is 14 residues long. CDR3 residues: CASSNSLAGGEQFF. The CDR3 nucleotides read TGTGCCAGCAGCAACTCACTAGCGGGGGGGGAGCAGTTCTTC.

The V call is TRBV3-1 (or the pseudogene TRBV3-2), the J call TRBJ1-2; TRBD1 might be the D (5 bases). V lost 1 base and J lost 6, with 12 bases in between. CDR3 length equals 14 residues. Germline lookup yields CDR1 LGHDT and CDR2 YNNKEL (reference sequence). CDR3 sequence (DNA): TGTGCCAGCAGCCAAGTGCCGCGGACAAATGGCTACACCTTC. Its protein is CASSQVPRTNGYTF.

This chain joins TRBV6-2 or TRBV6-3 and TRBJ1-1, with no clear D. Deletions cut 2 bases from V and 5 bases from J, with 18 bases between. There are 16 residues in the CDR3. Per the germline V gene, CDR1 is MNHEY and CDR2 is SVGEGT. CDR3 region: CASSYGLGGLQTEAFF. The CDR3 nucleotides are TGTGCCAGCAGTTACGGTTTGGGAGGGTTACAGACTGAAGCTTTCTTT.

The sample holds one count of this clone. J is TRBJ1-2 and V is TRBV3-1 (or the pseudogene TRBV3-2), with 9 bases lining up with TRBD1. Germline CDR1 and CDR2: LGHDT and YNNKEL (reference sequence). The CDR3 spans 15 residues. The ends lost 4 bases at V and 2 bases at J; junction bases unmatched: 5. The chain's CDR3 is CASSRPGTGNYGYTF. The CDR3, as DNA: TGTGCCAGCAGCCGTCCCGGGACAGGGAACTATGGCTACACCTTC.

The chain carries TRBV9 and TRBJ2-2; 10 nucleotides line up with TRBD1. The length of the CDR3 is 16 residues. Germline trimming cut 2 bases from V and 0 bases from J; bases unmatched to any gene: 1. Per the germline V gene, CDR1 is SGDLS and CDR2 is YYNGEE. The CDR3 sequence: CASSVGTGANTGELFF. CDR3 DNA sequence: TGTGCCAGCAGCGTGGGGACAGGGGCGAACACCGGGGAGCTGTTTTTT.

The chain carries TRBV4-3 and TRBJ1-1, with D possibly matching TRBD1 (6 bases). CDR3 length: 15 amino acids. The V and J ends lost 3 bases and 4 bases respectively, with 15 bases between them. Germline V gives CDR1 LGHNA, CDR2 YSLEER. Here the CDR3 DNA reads TGCGCCAGCAGCCATCGAGTACAGGGAACCACTGAAGCTTTCTTT. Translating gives CASSHRVQGTTEAFF.

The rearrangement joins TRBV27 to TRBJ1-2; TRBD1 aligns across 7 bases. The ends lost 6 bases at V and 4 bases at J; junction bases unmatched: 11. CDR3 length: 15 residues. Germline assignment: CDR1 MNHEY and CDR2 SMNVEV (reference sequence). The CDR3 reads CASSPDREPSYGYTF. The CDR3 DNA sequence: TGTGCCAGCAGCCCCGACAGGGAACCTTCCTATGGCTACACCTTC.

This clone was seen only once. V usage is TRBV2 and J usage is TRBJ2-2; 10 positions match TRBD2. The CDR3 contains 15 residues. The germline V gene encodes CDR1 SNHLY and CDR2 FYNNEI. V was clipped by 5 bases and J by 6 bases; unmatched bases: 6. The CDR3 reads CASSSGGASAGELFF. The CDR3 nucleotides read TGTGCCAGCAGTAGCGGGGGGGCATCAGCCGGGGAGCTGTTTTTT.

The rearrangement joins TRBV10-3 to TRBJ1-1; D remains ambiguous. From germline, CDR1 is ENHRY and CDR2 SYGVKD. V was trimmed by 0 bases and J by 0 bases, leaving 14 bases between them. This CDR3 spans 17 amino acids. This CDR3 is CAISESRARTMNTEAFF. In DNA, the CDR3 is TGTGCCATCAGTGAGTCGAGGGCTAGGACTATGAACACTGAAGCTTTCTTT.

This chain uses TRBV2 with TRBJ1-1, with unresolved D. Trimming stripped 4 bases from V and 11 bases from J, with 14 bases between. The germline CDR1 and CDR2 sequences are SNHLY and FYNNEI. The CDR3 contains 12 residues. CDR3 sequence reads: CASSGDARWAFF. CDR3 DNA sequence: TGTGCCAGCAGTGGAGACGCGCGGTGGGCTTTCTTT.

The CDR3 DNA reads TGTGCCACCAGCAGAGATCTCAAGGGGGCCGGGATCGAGCAGTACTTC. This encodes CATSRDLKGAGIEQYF. This chain uses TRBV15 with TRBJ2-7; 7 bases fit TRBD1. Trimming removed 0 bases from V and 6 bases from J; junction bases left unmatched: 11. Germline V CDR1 and CDR2: LNHNV, YYDKDF (reference sequence). The CDR3 covers 16 residues.

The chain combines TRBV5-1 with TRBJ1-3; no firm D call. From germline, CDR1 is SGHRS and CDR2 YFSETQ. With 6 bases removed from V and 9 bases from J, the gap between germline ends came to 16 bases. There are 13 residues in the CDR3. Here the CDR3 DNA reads TGCGCCAGCACTTTCTCCTCAGGTGGCACCATATATTTT. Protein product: CASTFSSGGTIYF.

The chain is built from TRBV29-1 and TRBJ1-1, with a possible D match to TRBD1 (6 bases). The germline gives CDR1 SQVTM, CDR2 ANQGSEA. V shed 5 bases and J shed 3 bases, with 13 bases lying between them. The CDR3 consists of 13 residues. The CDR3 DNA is TGCAGCGTTACCGGGCCAGGGGACACTGAAGCTTTCTTT. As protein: CSVTGPGDTEAFF.

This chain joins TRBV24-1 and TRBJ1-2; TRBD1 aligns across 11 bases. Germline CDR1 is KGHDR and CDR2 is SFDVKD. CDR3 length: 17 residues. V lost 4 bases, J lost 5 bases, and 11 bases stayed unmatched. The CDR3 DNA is TGTGCCACCAGTGACGCGCCGGGACAGGGGGGATATTATGGCTACACCTTC. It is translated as CATSDAPGQGGYYGYTF.

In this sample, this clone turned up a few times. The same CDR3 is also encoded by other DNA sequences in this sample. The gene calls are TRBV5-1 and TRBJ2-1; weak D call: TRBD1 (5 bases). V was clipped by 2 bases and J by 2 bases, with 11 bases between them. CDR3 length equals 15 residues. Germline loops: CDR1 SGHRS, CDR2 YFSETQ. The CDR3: CASSLGQGPYNEQFF. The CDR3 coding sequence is TGCGCCAGCAGCTTAGGACAAGGCCCCTACAATGAGCAGTTCTTC.